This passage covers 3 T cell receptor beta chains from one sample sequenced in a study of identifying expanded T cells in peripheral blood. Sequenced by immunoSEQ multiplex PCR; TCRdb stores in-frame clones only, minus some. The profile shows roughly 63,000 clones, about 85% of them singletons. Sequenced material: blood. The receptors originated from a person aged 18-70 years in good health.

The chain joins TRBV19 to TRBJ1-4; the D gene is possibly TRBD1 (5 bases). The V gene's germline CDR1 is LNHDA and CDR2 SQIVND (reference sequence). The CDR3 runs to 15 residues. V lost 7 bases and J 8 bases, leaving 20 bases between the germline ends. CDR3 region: CASTNPGGPVEKLFF. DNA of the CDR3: TGTGCCAGTACCAACCCGGGGGGACCTGTGGAAAAACTGTTTTTT.

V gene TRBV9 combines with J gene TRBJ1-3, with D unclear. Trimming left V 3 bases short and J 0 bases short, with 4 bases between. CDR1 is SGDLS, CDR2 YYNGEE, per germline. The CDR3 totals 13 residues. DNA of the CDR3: TGTGCCAGCAGCGCGTACTCTGGAAACACCATATATTTT. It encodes CASSAYSGNTIYF.

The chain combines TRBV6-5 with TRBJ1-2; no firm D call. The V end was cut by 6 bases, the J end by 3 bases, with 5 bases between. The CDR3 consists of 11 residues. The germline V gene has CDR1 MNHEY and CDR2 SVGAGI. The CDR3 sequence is CASSLDYGYTF. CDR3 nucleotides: TGTGCCAGCAGCTTGGACTATGGCTACACCTTC.